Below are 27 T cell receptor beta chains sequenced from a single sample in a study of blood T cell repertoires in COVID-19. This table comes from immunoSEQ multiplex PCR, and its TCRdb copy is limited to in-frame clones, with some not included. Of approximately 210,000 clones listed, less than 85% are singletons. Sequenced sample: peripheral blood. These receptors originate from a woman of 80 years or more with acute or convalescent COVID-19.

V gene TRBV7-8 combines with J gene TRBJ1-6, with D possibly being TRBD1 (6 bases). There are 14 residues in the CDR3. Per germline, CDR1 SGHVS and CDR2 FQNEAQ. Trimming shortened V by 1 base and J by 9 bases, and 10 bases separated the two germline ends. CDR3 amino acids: CASSLGQESSPLHF. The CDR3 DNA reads TGTGCCAGCAGCTTAGGACAGGAAAGTTCACCCCTCCACTTT.

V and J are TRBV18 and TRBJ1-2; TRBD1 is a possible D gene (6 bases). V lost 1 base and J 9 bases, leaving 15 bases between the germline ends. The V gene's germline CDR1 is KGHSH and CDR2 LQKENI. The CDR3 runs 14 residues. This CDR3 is CASSPRGTRDSYTF. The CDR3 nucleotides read TGTGCCAGCTCACCACGCGGAACACGGGACAGCTACACCTTC.

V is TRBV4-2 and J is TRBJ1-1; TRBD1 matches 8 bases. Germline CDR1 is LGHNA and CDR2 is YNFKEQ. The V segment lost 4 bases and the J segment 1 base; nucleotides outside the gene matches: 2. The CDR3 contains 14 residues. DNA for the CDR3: TGTGCCAGCAGCCCGGGACAGGCGAACACTGAAGCTTTCTTT. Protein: CASSPGQANTEAFF.

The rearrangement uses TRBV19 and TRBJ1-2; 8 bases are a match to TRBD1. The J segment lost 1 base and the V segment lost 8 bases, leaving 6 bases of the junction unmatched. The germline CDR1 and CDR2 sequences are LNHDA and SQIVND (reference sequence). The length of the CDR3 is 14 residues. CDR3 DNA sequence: TGTGCCAGTGGGCAGGGGGCCAATAACTATGGCTACACCTTC. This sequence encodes CASGQGANNYGYTF. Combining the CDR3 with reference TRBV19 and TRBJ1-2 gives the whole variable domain DGGITQSPKYLFRKEGQNVTLSCEQNLNHDAMYWYRQDPGQGLRLIYYSQIVNDFQKGDIAEGYSVSREKKESFPLTVTSAQKNPTAFYLCASGQGANNYGYTFGSGTRLTVV.

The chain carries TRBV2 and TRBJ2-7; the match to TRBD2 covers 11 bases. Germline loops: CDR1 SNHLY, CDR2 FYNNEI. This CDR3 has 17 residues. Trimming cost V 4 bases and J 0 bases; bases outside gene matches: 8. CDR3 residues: CASSGTGTSGISYEQYF. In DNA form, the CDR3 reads TGTGCCAGCAGTGGAACAGGGACTAGCGGCATCTCCTACGAGCAGTACTTC.

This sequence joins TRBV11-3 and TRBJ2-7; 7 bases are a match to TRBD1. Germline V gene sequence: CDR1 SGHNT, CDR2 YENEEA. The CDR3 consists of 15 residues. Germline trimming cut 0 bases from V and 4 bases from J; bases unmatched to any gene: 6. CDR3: CASSLESGTAYEQYF. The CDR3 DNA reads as TGTGCCAGCAGCTTAGAGTCCGGGACAGCTTACGAGCAGTACTTC.

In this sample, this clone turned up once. This CDR3 reads CASSQDLGRGANNEQFF. The DNA of the CDR3 is TGTGCCAGCAGCCAAGATTTGGGGCGGGGGGCCAACAATGAGCAGTTCTTC. V gene TRBV4-2 combines with J gene TRBJ2-1; TRBD2 matches at 8 bases. Losses at the gene ends were 0 bases for V and 5 bases for J; bases not matched to a gene: 9. Germline CDR1 is LGHNA and CDR2 is YNFKEQ. The CDR3 runs to 17 residues.

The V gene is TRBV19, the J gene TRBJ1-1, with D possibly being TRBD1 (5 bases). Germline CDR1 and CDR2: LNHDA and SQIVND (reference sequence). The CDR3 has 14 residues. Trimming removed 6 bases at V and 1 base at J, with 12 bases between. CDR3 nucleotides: TGTGCCAGTAGGAGGGACTCCACGAACACTGAAGCTTTCTTT. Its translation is CASRRDSTNTEAFF.

The CDR3 DNA is TGTGCCAGTAGTATGGGAGAAAATTCACCCCTCCACTTT. It encodes CASSMGENSPLHF. V gene TRBV19 combines with J gene TRBJ1-6, with no clear D. The CDR3 is made up of 13 amino acids. The V end was cut by 3 bases, the J end by 7 bases, with 7 bases between. Germline V gives CDR1 LNHDA, CDR2 SQIVND (reference sequence).

The CDR3 DNA reads TGTGCCAGTAGTATACGGGCGGGGGGCCGGGAGACCCAGTACTTC. Protein: CASSIRAGGRETQYF. The chain combines TRBV19 with TRBJ2-5, with 8 bases lining up with TRBD2. The length of the CDR3 is 15 residues. From germline, CDR1 is LNHDA and CDR2 SQIVND (reference sequence). J gave up 5 bases and V 2 bases, and 7 bases lay outside the gene matches.

The CDR3 coding sequence is TGTGCCAGCAGCGATAGGACAGAGAACACTGAAGCTTTCTTT. Protein product: CASSDRTENTEAFF. The chain carries TRBV3-1 (or the pseudogene TRBV3-2) and TRBJ1-1, with D possibly being TRBD1 (6 bases). CDR1 is LGHDT and CDR2 is YNNKEL in the germline V gene (reference sequence). The V gene lost 5 bases and the J gene lost 1 base, with 11 bases spanning the gap. This CDR3 has 14 amino acids.

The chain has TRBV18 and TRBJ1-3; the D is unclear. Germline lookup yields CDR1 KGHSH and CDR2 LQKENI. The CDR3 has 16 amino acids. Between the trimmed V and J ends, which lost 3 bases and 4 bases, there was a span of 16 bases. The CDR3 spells CASSPPTGGGGNTIYF. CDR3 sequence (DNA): TGTGCCAGCTCACCCCCGACGGGAGGAGGAGGAAACACCATATATTTT.

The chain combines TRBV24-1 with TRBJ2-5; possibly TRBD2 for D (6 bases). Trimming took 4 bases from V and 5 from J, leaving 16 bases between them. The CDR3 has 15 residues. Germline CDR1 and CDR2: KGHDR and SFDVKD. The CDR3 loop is CATSEHDPGGETQYF. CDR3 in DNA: TGTGCCACCAGTGAACATGATCCTGGGGGGGAGACCCAGTACTTC.

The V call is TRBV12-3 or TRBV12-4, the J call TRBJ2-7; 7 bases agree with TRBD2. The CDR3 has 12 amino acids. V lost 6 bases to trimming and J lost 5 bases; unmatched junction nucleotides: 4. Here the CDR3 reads CASSPGGNEQYF. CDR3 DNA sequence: TGTGCCAGCAGCCCCGGGGGGAACGAGCAGTACTTC.

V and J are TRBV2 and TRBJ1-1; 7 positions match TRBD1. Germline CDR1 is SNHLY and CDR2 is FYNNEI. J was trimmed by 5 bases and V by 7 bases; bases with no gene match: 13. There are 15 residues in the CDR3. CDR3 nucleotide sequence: TGTGCCAGCACCCGCCGGACAGGTCCCGAAACTGAAGCTTTCTTT. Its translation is CASTRRTGPETEAFF.

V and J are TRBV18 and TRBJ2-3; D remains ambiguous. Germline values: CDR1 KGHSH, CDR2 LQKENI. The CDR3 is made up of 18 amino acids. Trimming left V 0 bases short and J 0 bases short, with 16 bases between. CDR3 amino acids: CASSPPMRPLSSTDTQYF. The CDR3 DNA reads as TGTGCCAGCTCACCACCGATGAGGCCCCTTTCGAGCACAGATACGCAGTATTTT.

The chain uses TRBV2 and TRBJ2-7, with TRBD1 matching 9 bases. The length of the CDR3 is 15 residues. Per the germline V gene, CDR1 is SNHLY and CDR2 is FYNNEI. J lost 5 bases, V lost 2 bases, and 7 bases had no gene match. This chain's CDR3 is CASSEISQGADEQYF. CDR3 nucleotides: TGTGCCAGCAGTGAAATCTCACAGGGGGCCGACGAGCAGTACTTC.

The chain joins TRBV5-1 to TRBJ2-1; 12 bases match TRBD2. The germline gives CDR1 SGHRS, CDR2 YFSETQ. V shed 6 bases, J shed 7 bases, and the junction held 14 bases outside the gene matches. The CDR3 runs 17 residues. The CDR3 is CASTWTSGALGTNEQFF. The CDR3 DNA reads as TGCGCCAGCACCTGGACTAGCGGGGCCCTCGGTACTAATGAGCAGTTCTTC.

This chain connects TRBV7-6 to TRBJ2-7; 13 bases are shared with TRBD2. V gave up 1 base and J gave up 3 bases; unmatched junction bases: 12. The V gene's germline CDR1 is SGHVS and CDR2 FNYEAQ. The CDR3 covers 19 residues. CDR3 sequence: CASSLGPRTGTSGDYEQYF. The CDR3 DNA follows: TGTGCCAGCAGCTTAGGACCCCGGACCGGGACTAGCGGGGACTACGAGCAGTACTTC.

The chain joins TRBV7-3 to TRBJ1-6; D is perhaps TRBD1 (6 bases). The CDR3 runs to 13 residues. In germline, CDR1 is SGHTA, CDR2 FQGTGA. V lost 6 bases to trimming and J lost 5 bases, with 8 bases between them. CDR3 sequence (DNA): TGTGCCAGCAGGGACAGTCATAATTCACCCCTCCACTTT. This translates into CASRDSHNSPLHF.

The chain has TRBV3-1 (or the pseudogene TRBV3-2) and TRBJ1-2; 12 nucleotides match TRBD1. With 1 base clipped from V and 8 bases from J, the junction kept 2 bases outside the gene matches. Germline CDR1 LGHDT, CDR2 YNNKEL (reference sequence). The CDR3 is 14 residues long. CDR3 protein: CASSQGDRGQGYTF. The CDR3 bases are TGTGCCAGCAGCCAAGGGGACAGGGGGCAAGGCTACACCTTC.

The CDR3 nucleotides read TGCGCCAGCAGCCCCACGGGCCAGCGGGGGGCCCAGTACTTC. Translating gives CASSPTGQRGAQYF. The chain links TRBV5-1 to TRBJ2-7, with TRBD2 matching over 9 bases. CDR3 length equals 14 residues. V trimming: 4 bases; J trimming: 10 bases; junction bases outside the gene matches: 12. Germline CDR1 SGHRS, CDR2 YFSETQ.

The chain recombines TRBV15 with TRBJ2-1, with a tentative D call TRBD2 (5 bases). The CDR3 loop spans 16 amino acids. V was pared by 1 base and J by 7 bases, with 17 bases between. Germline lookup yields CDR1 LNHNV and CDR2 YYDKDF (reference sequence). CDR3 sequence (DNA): TGTGCCACCAGCAGAGCGGTCTCTAGCCGCCCGAATGAGCAGTTCTTC. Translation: CATSRAVSSRPNEQFF.

This chain's CDR3 is CASSYSTGGRDGYTF. DNA of the CDR3: TGTGCCAGCAGTTACTCCACAGGGGGCCGGGATGGCTACACCTTC. This chain joins TRBV6-5 and TRBJ1-2, with TRBD1 matching 9 bases. Germline CDR1 reads MNHEY; CDR2 reads SVGAGI. This CDR3 is 15 amino acids long. Losses at the gene ends were 0 bases for V and 6 bases for J; bases not matched to a gene: 5.

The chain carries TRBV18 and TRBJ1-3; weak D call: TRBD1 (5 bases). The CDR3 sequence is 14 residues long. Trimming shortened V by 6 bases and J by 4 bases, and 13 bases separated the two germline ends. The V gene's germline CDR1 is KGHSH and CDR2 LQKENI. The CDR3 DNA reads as TGTGCCAGCTCTCCAGGGAACAGGGGAAACACCATATATTTT. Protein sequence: CASSPGNRGNTIYF.

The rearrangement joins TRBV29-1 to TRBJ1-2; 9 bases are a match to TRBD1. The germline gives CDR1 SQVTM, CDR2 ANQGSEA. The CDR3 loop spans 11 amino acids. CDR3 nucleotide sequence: TGCAGTGCCGGGACAGGGCGAGGCTACACCTTC. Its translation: CSAGTGRGYTF.

DNA of the CDR3: TGCGCCAGCAGCCGCCTCCCCCTACAGATAACAAACACCGGGGAGCTGTTTTTT. Translation gives CASSRLPLQITNTGELFF. This chain uses TRBV5-1 with TRBJ2-2; the D is unclear. V lost 4 bases and J lost 2, with 21 bases in between. Germline CDR1 is SGHRS and CDR2 is YFSETQ. This CDR3 spans 18 amino acids.